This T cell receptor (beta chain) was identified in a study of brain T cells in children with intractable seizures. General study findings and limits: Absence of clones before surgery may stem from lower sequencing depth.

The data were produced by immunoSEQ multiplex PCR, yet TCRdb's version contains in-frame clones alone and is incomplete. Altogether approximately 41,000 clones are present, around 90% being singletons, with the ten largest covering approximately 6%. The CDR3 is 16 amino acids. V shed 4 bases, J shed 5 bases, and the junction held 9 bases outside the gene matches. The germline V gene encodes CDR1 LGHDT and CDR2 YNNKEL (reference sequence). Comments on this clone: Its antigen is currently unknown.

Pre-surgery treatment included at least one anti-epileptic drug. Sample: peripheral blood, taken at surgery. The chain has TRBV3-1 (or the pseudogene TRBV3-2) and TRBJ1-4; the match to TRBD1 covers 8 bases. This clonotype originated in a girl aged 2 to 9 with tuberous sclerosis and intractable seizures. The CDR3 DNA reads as TGTGCCAGCAGCCTCACTTCAGGGGGCATCAATGAAAAACTGTTTTTT. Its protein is CASSLTSGGINEKLFF.